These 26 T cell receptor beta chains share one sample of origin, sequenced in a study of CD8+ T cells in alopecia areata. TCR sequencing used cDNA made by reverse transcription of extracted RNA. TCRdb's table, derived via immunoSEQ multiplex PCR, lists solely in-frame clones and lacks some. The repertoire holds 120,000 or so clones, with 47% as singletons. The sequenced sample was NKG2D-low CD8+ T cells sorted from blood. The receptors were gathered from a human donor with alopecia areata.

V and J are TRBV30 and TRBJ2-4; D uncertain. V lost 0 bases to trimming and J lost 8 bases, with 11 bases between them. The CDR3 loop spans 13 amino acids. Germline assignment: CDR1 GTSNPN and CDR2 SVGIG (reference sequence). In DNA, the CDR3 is TGTGCCTGGAGTGTACCCGGGTATGACATTCAGTACTTC. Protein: CAWSVPGYDIQYF.

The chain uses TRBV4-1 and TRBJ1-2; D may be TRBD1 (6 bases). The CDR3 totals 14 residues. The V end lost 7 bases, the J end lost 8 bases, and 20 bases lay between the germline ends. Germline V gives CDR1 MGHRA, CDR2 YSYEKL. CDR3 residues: CASTTTGLSAGYTF. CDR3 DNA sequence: TGCGCCAGCACTACAACAGGGTTATCGGCCGGCTACACCTTC.

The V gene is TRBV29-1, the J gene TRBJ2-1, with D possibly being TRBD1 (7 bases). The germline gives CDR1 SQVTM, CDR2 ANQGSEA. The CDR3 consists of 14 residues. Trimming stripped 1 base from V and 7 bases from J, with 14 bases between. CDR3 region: CSVEGQGGENEQFF. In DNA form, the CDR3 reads TGCAGCGTTGAAGGGCAGGGGGGAGAAAATGAGCAGTTCTTC.

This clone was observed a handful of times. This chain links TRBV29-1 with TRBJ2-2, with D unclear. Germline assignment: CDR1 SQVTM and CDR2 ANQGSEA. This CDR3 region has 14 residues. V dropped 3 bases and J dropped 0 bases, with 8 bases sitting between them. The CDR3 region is CSVEVMANTGELFF. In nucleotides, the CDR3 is TGCAGCGTTGAGGTGATGGCGAACACCGGGGAGCTGTTTTTT.

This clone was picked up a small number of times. The CDR3 loop reads CAWSVSGDDTDTQYF. The CDR3 bases are TGTGCCTGGAGTGTAAGCGGGGACGACACAGATACGCAGTATTTT. This chain links TRBV30 with TRBJ2-3; 7 bases are shared with TRBD2. This CDR3 is built from 15 residues. Germline CDR1 GTSNPN, CDR2 SVGIG (reference sequence). V lost 0 bases and J lost 2; bases outside the gene matches: 5.

CDR3 DNA sequence: TGTGCCTGGAGTAACTGGGACAGGGGGCCAAATGAGCAGTTCTTC. Translation gives CAWSNWDRGPNEQFF. The rearrangement links TRBV30 to TRBJ2-1, with TRBD1 identical over 12 bases. This CDR3 has 15 amino acids. Germline V gene sequence: CDR1 GTSNPN, CDR2 SVGIG (reference sequence). Trimming took 2 bases from V and 7 from J; bases not matched to a gene: 6.

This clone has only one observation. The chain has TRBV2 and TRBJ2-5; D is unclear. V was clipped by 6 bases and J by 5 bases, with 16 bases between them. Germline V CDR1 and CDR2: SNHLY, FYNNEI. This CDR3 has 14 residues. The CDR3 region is CASSRLGPLETQYF. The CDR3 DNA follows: TGTGCCAGCAGCCGACTGGGCCCGTTGGAGACCCAGTACTTC. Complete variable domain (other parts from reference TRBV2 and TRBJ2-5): EPEVTQTPSHQVTQMGQEVILRCVPISNHLYFYWYRQILGQKVEFLVSFYNNEISEKSEIFDDQFSVERPDGSNFTLKIRSTKLEDSAMYFCASSRLGPLETQYFGPGTRLLVL.

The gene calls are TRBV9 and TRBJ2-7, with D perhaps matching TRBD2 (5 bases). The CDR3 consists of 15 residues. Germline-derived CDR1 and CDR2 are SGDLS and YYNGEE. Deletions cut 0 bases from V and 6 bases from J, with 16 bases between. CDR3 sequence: CASSVGGAQSGEQYF. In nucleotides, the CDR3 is TGTGCCAGCAGCGTAGGGGGAGCACAGAGCGGCGAGCAGTACTTC.

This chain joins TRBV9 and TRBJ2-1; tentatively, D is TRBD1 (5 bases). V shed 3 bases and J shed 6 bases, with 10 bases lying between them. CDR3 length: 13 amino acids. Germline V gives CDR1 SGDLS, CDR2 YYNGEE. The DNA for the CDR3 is TGTGCCAGCAGCGGAGGCAGGGTCAATGAGCAGTTCTTC. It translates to CASSGGRVNEQFF.

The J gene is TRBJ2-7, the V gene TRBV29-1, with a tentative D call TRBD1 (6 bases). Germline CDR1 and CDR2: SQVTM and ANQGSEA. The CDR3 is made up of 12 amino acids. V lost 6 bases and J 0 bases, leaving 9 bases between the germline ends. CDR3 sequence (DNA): TGCAGCGTACGGGACACCTCCTACGAGCAGTACTTC. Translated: CSVRDTSYEQYF.

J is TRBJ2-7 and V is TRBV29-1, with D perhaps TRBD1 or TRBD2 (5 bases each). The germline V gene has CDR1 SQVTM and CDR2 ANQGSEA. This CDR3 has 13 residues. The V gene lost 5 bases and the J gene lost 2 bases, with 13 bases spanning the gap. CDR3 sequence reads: CSVLGEITYEQYF. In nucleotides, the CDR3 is TGCAGCGTTTTGGGGGAAATTACCTACGAGCAGTACTTC.

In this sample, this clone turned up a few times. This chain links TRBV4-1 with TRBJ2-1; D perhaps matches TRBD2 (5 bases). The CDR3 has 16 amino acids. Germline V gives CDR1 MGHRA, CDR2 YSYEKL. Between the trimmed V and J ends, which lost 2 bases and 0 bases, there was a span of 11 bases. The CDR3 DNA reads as TGCGCCAGCAGCCAATCGGACTCGAGCTCCTACAATGAGCAGTTCTTC. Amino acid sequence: CASSQSDSSSYNEQFF.

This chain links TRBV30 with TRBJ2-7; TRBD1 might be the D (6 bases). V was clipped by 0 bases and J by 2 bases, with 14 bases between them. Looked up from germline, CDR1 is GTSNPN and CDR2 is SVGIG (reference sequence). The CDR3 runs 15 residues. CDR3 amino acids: CAWSVQGGSTYEQYF. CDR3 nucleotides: TGTGCCTGGAGTGTACAGGGCGGGTCCACCTACGAGCAGTACTTC.

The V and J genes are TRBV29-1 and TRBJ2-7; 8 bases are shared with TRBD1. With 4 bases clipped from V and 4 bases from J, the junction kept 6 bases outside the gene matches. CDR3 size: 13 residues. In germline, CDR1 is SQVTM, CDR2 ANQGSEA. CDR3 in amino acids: CSVVPGGLYEQYF. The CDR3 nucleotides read TGCAGCGTTGTCCCAGGGGGCCTATACGAGCAGTACTTC.

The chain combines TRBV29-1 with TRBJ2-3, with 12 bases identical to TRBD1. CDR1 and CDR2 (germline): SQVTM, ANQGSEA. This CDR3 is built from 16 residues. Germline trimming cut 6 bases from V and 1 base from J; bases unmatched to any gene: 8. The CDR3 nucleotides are TGCAGCGTCCACCTTGGGACAGGGGGCGGCACAGATACGCAGTATTTT. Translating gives CSVHLGTGGGTDTQYF.

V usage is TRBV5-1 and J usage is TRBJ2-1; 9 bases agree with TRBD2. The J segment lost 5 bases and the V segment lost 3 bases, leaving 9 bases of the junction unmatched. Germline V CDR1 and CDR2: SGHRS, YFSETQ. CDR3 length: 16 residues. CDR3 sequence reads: CASSSPASGENNEQFF. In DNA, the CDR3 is TGCGCCAGCAGCTCGCCTGCTAGCGGGGAAAACAATGAGCAGTTCTTC.

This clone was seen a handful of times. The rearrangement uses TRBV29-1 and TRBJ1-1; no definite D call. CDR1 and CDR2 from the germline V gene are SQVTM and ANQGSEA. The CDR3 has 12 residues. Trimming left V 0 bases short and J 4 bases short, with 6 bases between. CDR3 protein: CSVEEGFTEAFF. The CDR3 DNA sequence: TGCAGCGTTGAAGAGGGGTTCACTGAAGCTTTCTTT.

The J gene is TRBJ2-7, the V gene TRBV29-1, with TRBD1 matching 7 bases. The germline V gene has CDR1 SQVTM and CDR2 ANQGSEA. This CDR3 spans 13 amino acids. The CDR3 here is CSTGEASSYEQYF. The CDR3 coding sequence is TGCAGTACAGGGGAAGCTAGCTCCTACGAGCAGTACTTC.

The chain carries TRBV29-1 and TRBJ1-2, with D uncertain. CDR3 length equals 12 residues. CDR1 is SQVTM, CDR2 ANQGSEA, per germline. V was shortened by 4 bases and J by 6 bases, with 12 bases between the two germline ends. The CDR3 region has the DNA TGCAGCGTTGTAGAGGGCTTCAATGGCTACACCTTC. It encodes CSVVEGFNGYTF.

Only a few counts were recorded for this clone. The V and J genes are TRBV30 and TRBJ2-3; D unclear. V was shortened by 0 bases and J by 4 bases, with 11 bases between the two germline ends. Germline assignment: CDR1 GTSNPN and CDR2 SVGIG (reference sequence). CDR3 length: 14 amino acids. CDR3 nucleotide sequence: TGTGCCTGGAGTGTACAGCTTGAGGCAGATACGCAGTATTTT. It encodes CAWSVQLEADTQYF.

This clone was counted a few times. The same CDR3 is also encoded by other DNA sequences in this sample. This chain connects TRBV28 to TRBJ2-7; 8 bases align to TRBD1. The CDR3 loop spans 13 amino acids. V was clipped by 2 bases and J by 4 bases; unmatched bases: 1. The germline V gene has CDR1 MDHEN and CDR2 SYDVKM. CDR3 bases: TGTGCCAGCAGTTTACAGGGGGCGTACGAGCAGTACTTC. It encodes CASSLQGAYEQYF.

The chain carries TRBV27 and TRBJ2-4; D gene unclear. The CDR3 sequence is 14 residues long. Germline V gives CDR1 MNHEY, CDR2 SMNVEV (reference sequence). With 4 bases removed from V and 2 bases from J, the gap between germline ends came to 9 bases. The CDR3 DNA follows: TGTGCCAGCAGTTCCTTTATCCCCAAAAACATTCAGTACTTC. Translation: CASSSFIPKNIQYF.

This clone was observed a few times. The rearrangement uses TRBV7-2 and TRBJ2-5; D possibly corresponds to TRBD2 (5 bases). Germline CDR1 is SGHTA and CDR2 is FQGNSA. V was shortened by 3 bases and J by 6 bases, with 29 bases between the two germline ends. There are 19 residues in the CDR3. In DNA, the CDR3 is TGTGCCAGCAGCTTCCTCGTGGGCATCGGTAGGGCGGGTTCGAAGACCCAGTACTTC. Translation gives CASSFLVGIGRAGSKTQYF.

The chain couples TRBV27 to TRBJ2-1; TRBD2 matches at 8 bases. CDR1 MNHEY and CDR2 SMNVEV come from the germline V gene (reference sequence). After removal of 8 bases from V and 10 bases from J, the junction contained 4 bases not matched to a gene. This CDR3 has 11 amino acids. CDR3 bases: TGTGCCAGCGCCGCGGGGGGCGAGCAGTTCTTC. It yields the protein CASAAGGEQFF.

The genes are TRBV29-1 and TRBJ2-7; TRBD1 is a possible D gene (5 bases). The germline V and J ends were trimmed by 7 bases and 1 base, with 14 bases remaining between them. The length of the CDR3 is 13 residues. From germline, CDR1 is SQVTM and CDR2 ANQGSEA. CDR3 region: CSGMAGLSYEQYF. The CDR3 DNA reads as TGCAGCGGGATGGCAGGGTTATCCTACGAGCAGTACTTC.

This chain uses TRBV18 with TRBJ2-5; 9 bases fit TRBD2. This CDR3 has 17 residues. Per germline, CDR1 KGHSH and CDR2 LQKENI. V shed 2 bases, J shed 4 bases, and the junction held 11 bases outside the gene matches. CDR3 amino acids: CASSPSEREALGETQYF. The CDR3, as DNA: TGTGCCAGCTCACCAAGCGAGCGGGAGGCTTTAGGAGAGACCCAGTACTTC. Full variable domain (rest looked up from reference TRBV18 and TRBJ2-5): NAGVMQNPRHLVRRRGQEARLRCSPMKGHSHVYWYRQLPEEGLKFMVYLQKENIIDESGMPKERFSAEFPKEGPSILRIQQVVRGDSAAYFCASSPSEREALGETQYFGPGTRLLVL.